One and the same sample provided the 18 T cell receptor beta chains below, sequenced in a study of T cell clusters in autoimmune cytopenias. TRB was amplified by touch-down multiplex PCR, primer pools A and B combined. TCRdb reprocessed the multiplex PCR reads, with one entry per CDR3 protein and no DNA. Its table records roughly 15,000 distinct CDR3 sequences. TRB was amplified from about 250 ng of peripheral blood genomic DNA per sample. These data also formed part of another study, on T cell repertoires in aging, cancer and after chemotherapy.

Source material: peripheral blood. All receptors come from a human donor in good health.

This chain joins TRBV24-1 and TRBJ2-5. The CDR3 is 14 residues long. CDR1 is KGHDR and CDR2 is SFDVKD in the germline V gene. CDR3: CATSDSGRLETQYF.

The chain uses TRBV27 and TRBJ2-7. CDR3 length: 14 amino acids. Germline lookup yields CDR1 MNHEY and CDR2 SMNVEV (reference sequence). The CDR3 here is CASSGRQTAYEQYF.

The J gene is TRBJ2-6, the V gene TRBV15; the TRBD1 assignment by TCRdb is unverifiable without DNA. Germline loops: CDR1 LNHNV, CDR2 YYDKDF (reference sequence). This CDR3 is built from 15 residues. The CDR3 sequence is CATSRDRAGANVLTF.

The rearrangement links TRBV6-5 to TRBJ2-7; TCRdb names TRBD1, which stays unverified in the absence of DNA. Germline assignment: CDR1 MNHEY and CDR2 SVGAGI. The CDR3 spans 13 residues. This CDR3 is CASLDTNSYEQYF.

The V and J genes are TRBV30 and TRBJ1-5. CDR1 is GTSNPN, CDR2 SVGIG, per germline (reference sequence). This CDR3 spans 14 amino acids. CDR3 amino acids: CAWSVTQGIQPQHF.

The CDR3 reads CAWRRNTEAFF. This sequence joins TRBV30 and TRBJ1-1. This CDR3 has 11 residues. CDR1 and CDR2 from the germline V gene are GTSNPN and SVGIG (reference sequence).

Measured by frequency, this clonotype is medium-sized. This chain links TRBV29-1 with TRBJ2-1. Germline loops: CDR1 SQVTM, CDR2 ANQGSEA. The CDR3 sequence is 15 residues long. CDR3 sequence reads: CSVETGLTFYNEQFF.

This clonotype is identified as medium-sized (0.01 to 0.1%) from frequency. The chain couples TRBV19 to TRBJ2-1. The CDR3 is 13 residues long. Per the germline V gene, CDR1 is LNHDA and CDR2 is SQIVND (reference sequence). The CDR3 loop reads CASSIQLHNEQFF.

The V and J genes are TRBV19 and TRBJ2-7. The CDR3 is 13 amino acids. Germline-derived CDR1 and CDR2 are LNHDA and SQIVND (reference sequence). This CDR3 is CASSPGLYYEQYF.

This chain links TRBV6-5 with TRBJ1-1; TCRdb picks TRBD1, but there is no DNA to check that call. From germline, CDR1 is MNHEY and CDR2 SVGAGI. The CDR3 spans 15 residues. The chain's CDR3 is CASRSRDSLSGEAFF.

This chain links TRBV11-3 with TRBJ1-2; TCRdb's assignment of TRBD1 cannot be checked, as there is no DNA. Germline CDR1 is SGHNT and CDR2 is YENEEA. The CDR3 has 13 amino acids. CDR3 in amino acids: CASSPPTGTGYTF.

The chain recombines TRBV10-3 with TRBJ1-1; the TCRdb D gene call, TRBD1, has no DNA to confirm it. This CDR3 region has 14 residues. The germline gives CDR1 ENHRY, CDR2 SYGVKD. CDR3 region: CAISGTAFNTEAFF.

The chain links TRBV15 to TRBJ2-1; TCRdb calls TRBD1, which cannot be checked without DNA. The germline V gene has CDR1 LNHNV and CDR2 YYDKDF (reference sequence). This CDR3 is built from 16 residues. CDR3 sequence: CATSPGIMSSYNEQFF.

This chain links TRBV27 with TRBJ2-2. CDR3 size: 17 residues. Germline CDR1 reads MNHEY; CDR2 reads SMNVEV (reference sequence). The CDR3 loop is CASSTDLRRRNTGELFF.

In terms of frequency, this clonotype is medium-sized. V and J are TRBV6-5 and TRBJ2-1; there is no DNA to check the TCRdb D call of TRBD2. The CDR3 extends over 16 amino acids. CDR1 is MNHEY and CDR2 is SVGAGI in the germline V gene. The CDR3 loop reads CASSPTLAGGPTEQFF.

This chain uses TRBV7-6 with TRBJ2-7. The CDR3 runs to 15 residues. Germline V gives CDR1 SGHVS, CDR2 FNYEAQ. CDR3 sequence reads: CASSLAGHSSYEQYF. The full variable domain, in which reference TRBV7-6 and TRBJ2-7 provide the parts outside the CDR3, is GAGVSQSPRYKVTKRGQDVALRCDPISGHVSLYWYRQALGQGPEFLTYFNYEAQQDKSGLPNDRFSAERPEGSISTLTIQRTEQRDSAMYRCASSLAGHSSYEQYFGPGTRLTVT.

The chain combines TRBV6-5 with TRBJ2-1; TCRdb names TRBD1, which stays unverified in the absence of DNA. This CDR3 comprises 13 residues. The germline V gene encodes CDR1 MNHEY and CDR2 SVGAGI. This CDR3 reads CASSAPGANEQFF.

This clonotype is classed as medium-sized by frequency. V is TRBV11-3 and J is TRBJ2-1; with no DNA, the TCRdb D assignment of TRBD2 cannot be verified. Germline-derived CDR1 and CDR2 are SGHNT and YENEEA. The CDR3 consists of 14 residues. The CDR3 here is CASSREAGYNEQFF.